The entry below describes one T cell receptor (beta chain). The data were taken from a study of T cell changes during pregnancy in multiple sclerosis. The assay was immunoSEQ multiplex PCR, and TCRdb's table has in-frame clones only and misses some. Here the sample spans about 50,000 clones, roughly nine tenths being singletons. Germline V gene data show CDR1 as MNHNS and CDR2 as SASEGT. V was cut by 3 bases and J by 4 bases, with 7 bases left in between. The CDR3 spans 13 residues. The clonotype originates from a female donor with multiple sclerosis, enrolled in a pregnancy study. The source material was CD4+ T cells from peripheral blood mononuclear cells, sampled after pregnancy. The chain recombines TRBV6-1 with TRBJ1-5; weak D call: TRBD1 (5 bases). In DNA, the CDR3 is TGTGCCAGCAGTGATAGGGGTAATCAGCCCCAGCATTTT. Its translation: CASSDRGNQPQHF.